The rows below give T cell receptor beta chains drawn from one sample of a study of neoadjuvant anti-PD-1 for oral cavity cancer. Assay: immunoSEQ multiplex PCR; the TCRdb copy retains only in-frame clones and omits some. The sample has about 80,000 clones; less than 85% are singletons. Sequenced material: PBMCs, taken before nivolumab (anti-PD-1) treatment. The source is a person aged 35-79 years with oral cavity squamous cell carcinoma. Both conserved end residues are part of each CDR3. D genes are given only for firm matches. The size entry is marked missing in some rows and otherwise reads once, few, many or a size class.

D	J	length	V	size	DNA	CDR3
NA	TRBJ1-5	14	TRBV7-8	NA	TGTGCCAGCAGCGATTCTGAGGGCAATCAGCCCCAGCATTTT	CASSDSEGNQPQHF
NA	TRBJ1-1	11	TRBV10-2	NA	TGCGCCAGCAGTGGAGCCGACCGGGCTTTCTTT	CASSGADRAFF
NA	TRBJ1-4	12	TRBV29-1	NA	TGCAGCGTTACGGACGGGAATGAAAAACTGTTTTTT	CSVTDGNEKLFF
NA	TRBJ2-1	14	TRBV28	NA	TGTGCCAGCAGTTTACCCAGTAGCTACAATGAGCAGTTCTTC	CASSLPSSYNEQFF
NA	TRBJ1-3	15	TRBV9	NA	TGTGCCAGCAGCGTAGTACAGAGGAAAGGAAACACCATATATTTT	CASSVVQRKGNTIYF
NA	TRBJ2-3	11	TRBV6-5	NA	TGTGCCAGCAGTTTAGCGGATACGCAGTATTTT	CASSLADTQYF
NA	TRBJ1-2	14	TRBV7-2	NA	TGTGCCAGCGGGCCTTCGGAGGGCATAGGGGGCTACACCTTC	CASGPSEGIGGYTF
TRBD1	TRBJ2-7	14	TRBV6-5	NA	TGTGCCAGCAGGCCCGGGACAGCCCTCTACGAGCAGTACTTC	CASRPGTALYEQYF
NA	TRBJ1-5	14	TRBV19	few	TGTGCCAGTAGTGAGCAGACAGGCAATCAGCCCCAGCATTTT	CASSEQTGNQPQHF
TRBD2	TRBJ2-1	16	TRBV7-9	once	TGTGCCAGCAGCTCGACTAGCGGCCATGGGGTCAATGAGCAGTTCTTC	CASSSTSGHGVNEQFF
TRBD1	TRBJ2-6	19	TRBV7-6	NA	TGTGCCAGCAGCACCGATTACAGGGGCTTTTCGTCTGGGGCCAACGTCCTGACTTTC	CASSTDYRGFSSGANVLTF
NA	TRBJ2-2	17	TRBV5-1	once	TGCGCCAGCAGCTTGGTGGTGACTAGGACGAACACCGGGGAGCTGTTTTTT	CASSLVVTRTNTGELFF
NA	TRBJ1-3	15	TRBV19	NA	TGTGCCAGTAGTATAGGAGACAGCTCTGGAAACACCATATATTTT	CASSIGDSSGNTIYF
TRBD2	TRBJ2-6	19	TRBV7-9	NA	TGTGCCAGCAGTCACCGACTAGCGGGAGCCAGCTCTGGGGCCAACGTCCTGACTTTC	CASSHRLAGASSGANVLTF
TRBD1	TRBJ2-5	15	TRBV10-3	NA	TGTGCCATCAGTGAGTCCCCAGGGGGCCAAGAGACCCAGTACTTC	CAISESPGGQETQYF
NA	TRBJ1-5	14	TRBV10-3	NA	TGTGCCATCAGTGAGACGGCTAACAATCAGCCCCAGCATTTT	CAISETANNQPQHF
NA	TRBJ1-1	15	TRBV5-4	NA	TGTGCCAGCAGCTTGACAGCAAACATGAACACTGAAGCTTTCTTT	CASSLTANMNTEAFF
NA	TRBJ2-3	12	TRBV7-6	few	TGTGCCAGCAGCCGTGGCACAGATACGCAGTATTTT	CASSRGTDTQYF
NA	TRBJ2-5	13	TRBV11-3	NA	TGTGCCAGCAGCTTAGGCGGCCAAGAGACCCAGTACTTC	CASSLGGQETQYF
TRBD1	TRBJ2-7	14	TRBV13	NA	TGTGCCAGCAGCCGGGGACAGGGGGCTTACGAGCAGTACTTC	CASSRGQGAYEQYF
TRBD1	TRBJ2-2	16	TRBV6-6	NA	TGTGCCAGCAGTTGGGACAGGGGAGTTGGCACCGGGGAGCTGTTTTTT	CASSWDRGVGTGELFF
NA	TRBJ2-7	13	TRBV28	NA	TGTGCCAGCAGTTTACGCATGACCTACGAGCAGTACTTC	CASSLRMTYEQYF
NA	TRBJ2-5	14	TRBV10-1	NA	TGCGCCAGCAGTGCGGGGCAAGGTCCAGAGACCCAGTACTTC	CASSAGQGPETQYF